Presented here are 26 T cell receptor beta chains from one specimen sequenced in a study of blood T cells in healthy people across ages. With a J-beta primer mix and a sample-barcoded 5' primer, a second PCR ran about 6 to 11 cycles. TCRdb re-called the 5' RACE reads through MiXCR, storing one row per CDR3 protein. The table includes about 800,000 distinct CDR3 sequences, roughly 60% detected once. Sequenced input: blood. The receptors shown here come from a man between 25 and 39 years old in good health.

The chain combines TRBV4-3 with TRBJ1-1; D not resolved. V was pared by 1 base and J by 3 bases, with 9 bases between. The CDR3 consists of 14 residues. The germline V gene has CDR1 LGHNA and CDR2 YSLEER. In DNA form, the CDR3 reads TGCGCCAGCAGCCAAGTCAGTCGGCACACTGAAGCTTTCTTT. It specifies CASSQVSRHTEAFF.

Written as DNA, the CDR3 is TGTGCCAGCAGCTTTTACATTGAAGAGACCCAGTACTTC. This gives the protein CASSFYIEETQYF. The chain uses TRBV7-2 and TRBJ2-5, with D unresolved. V was pared by 3 bases and J by 3 bases, with 8 bases between. The germline CDR1 and CDR2 sequences are SGHTA and FQGNSA. The CDR3 loop spans 13 amino acids.

This rearrangement joins TRBV7-2 to TRBJ1-2; D gene uncertain. The CDR3 length is 12 residues. CDR1 and CDR2 from the germline V gene are SGHTA and FQGNSA. With 1 base removed from V and 4 bases from J, the gap between germline ends came to 4 bases. CDR3 nucleotide sequence: TGTGCCAGCAGCTTAGATCTCTATGGCTACACCTTC. Translation gives CASSLDLYGYTF.

V gene TRBV20-1 combines with J gene TRBJ2-7; TRBD1 agrees at 9 bases. Germline CDR1 and CDR2: DFQATT and SNEGSKA (reference sequence). The CDR3 has 13 amino acids. With 4 bases clipped from V and 4 bases from J, the junction kept 5 bases outside the gene matches. The CDR3 DNA reads as TGCAGTGCTACCGGGACAGGGCGGTACGAGCAGTACTTC. It is translated as CSATGTGRYEQYF.

The V and J genes are TRBV2 and TRBJ2-1; D not resolved. Germline V gene data show CDR1 as SNHLY and CDR2 as FYNNEI. The CDR3 spans 15 residues. V lost 10 bases, J lost 4 bases, and 20 bases lay in between. Written as DNA, the CDR3 is TGTGCCAATAAGAGACCCACCGAGCAATACAATGAGCAGTTCTTC. It specifies CANKRPTEQYNEQFF.

This clonotype was seen just once. CDR3 loop: CASRDNRNEQFF. In DNA, the CDR3 is TGTGCCAGTAGGGACAACCGCAATGAGCAGTTCTTC. The chain combines TRBV2 with TRBJ2-1, with D maybe TRBD1 (6 bases). V was trimmed by 9 bases and J by 6 bases, leaving 12 bases between them. This CDR3 contains 12 residues. Germline V gives CDR1 SNHLY, CDR2 FYNNEI.

The rearrangement links TRBV4-2 to TRBJ2-5; D possibly corresponds to TRBD2 (6 bases). CDR3 length: 17 amino acids. Per the germline V gene, CDR1 is LGHNA and CDR2 is YNFKEQ. V was trimmed by 4 bases and J by 2 bases, leaving 20 bases between them. The CDR3 DNA follows: TGTGCCAGCAGCCCCCGGTGGAGTAGCGCGGGGCAAGAGACCCAGTACTTC. Translating gives CASSPRWSSAGQETQYF.

The table lists this clonotype with a few counts. CDR3 region: CASSDGQPTRNQYF. The DNA for the CDR3 is TGTGCCAGCAGCGACGGACAGCCTACCAGAAACCAGTACTTC. V gene TRBV7-2 combines with J gene TRBJ2-7; the D gene is possibly TRBD1 (6 bases). V was pared by 5 bases and J by 10 bases, with 21 bases between. This CDR3 region has 14 residues. In germline, CDR1 is SGHTA, CDR2 FQGNSA.

The rearrangement joins TRBV7-3 to TRBJ2-3; tentatively, D is TRBD2 (6 bases). V was clipped by 4 bases and J by 5 bases, with 13 bases between them. Germline V lookup: CDR1 SGHTA, CDR2 FQGTGA. This CDR3 region has 14 residues. CDR3 in amino acids: CASSSGLGKDTQYF. The CDR3 nucleotides read TGTGCCAGCAGCTCGGGACTCGGAAAAGATACGCAGTATTTT. The full variable domain, in which reference TRBV7-3 and TRBJ2-3 provide the parts outside the CDR3, is GAGVSQTPSNKVTEKGKYVELRCDPISGHTALYWYRQSLGQGPEFLIYFQGTGAADDSGLPNDRFFAVRPEGSVSTLKIQRTERGDSAVYLCASSSGLGKDTQYFGPGTRLTVL.

CDR3 coding DNA: TGCGCCAGCAGCCCATTGACAGGATTCGGGGAGACCCAGTACTTC. This encodes CASSPLTGFGETQYF. The J gene is TRBJ2-5, the V gene TRBV4-1, with D perhaps TRBD1 (6 bases). Trimming took 4 bases from V and 5 from J, leaving 17 bases between them. There are 15 residues in the CDR3. The germline V gene encodes CDR1 MGHRA and CDR2 YSYEKL.

The V and J genes are TRBV5-1 and TRBJ2-2, with 7 nucleotides matching TRBD2. The junction had 8 bases not matched to a gene; V was cut back by 6 bases and J by 6 bases. The CDR3 loop spans 14 amino acids. Germline lookup yields CDR1 SGHRS and CDR2 YFSETQ. Here the CDR3 DNA reads TGCGCCAGCACGGGAGGTACCGCAGCCGGGGAGCTGTTTTTT. It codes for CASTGGTAAGELFF.

On this clonotype itself: A read error may account for a junction end that differs from germline. The chain recombines TRBV28 with TRBJ1-6; tentative D call: TRBD1 (5 bases). The germline CDR1 and CDR2 sequences are MDHEN and SYDVKM. The CDR3 consists of 12 residues. CDR3 loop: CATRGDGSPPHF. CDR3 coding DNA: TGTGCCACCCGGGGGGATGGTTCACCCCCCCACTTT.

V is TRBV20-1 and J is TRBJ1-2; possibly TRBD1 for D (5 bases). This CDR3 is built from 15 residues. Germline V CDR1 and CDR2: DFQATT, SNEGSKA (reference sequence). The V end lost 3 bases, the J end lost 6 bases, and 20 bases lay between the germline ends. The CDR3 loop reads CSASLGGSNLDGYTF. The CDR3 coding sequence is TGCAGTGCTAGTCTGGGGGGTTCAAATTTGGATGGCTACACCTTC.

A few counts support this clonotype. The J gene is TRBJ2-7, the V gene TRBV25-1; 10 nucleotides match TRBD1. The J call is doubtful: the DNA matches TRBJ2-5 better. This CDR3 region has 16 residues. Germline CDR1 reads MGHDK; CDR2 reads SYGVNS. In nucleotides, the CDR3 is TGTGCCAGCAGTGAATGGGACAGGGGTGGTCAAGAGACCCAGTACTTC. It yields the protein CASSEWDRGGQETQYF.

CDR3 in DNA: TGTGCCAGCTCACCCAGTGCCAGGAACTATGGCTACACCTTC. As protein: CASSPSARNYGYTF. V usage is TRBV18 and J usage is TRBJ1-2; no firm D call. This CDR3 region has 14 residues. Trimming took off 3 bases at V and 2 bases at J, with 10 bases between the two ends. The V gene's germline CDR1 is KGHSH and CDR2 LQKENI.

This clonotype has a count of ten or more. This chain joins TRBV5-6 and TRBJ2-5; a possible D gene is TRBD1 (5 bases). This CDR3 is built from 15 residues. The germline V and J ends were trimmed by 3 bases and 2 bases, with 14 bases remaining between them. Germline V lookup: CDR1 SGHDT, CDR2 YYEEEE. The CDR3 loop reads CASSSNQGSQETQYF. CDR3 sequence (DNA): TGTGCCAGCAGCTCGAACCAGGGTAGTCAAGAGACCCAGTACTTC. Full variable domain (remainder filled in from reference TRBV5-6 and TRBJ2-5): DAGVTQSPTHLIKTRGQQVTLRCSPKSGHDTVSWYQQALGQGPQFIFQYYEEEERQRGNFPDRFSGHQFPNYSSELNVNALLLGDSALYLCASSSNQGSQETQYFGPGTRLLVL.

The genes are TRBV29-1 and TRBJ2-3; TRBD1 matches 9 bases. This CDR3 has 13 amino acids. Looked up from germline, CDR1 is SQVTM and CDR2 is ANQGSEA. Trimming at V came to 5 bases and at J to 2 bases, leaving 2 bases not matched to a gene. CDR3 sequence (DNA): TGCAGCGTTAGGGACAGGGTCACAGATACGCAGTATTTT. It specifies CSVRDRVTDTQYF.

V is TRBV3-1 and J is TRBJ2-7, with D tentatively TRBD2 (5 bases). With 3 bases removed from V and 1 base from J, the gap between germline ends came to 10 bases. Germline V lookup: CDR1 LGHDT, CDR2 YNNKEL (reference sequence). The CDR3 runs 14 residues. Written as DNA, the CDR3 is TGTGCCAGCAGCCAGGCGGGTACTTCCTACGAGCAGTACTTC. Its translation is CASSQAGTSYEQYF.

V is TRBV6-1 and J is TRBJ2-7; D ambiguous. CDR3 length: 12 amino acids. The germline gives CDR1 MNHNS, CDR2 SASEGT. Trimming left V 3 bases short and J 2 bases short, with 5 bases between. The CDR3 loop is CASSDAPYEQYF. DNA of the CDR3: TGTGCCAGCAGTGATGCTCCCTACGAGCAGTACTTC.

This clonotype was counted between two and nine times. V usage is TRBV29-1 and J usage is TRBJ2-1; 14 bases align to TRBD2. Trimming at V came to 6 bases and at J to 7 bases, leaving 5 bases not matched to a gene. Looked up from germline, CDR1 is SQVTM and CDR2 is ANQGSEA. The CDR3 is 14 residues long. The CDR3 protein is CSVTSGGAFNEQFF. The CDR3 bases are TGCAGCGTGACTAGCGGGGGGGCCTTTAATGAGCAGTTCTTC.

The chain links TRBV6-1 to TRBJ1-2; a possible D gene is TRBD1 (6 bases). Trimming left V 8 bases short and J 4 bases short, with 17 bases between. Germline V gives CDR1 MNHNS, CDR2 SASEGT. The CDR3 length is 14 residues. The CDR3 region is CASVWEQGSYGYTF. The CDR3 coding sequence is TGTGCCAGCGTTTGGGAACAGGGCAGCTATGGCTACACCTTC.

The chain has TRBV5-1 and TRBJ2-3; no clear D. From germline, CDR1 is SGHRS and CDR2 YFSETQ. This CDR3 comprises 13 residues. The V and J ends lost 3 bases and 2 bases respectively, with 7 bases between them. The CDR3 reads CASSSISTDTQYF. The CDR3 nucleotides are TGCGCCAGCAGCTCGATCTCCACAGATACGCAGTATTTT.

The chain employs TRBV6-1 and TRBJ2-1; no clear D. The CDR3 covers 15 residues. V was clipped by 1 base and J by 10 bases, with 17 bases between them. Looked up from germline, CDR1 is MNHNS and CDR2 is SASEGT. CDR3 region: CASSEDSSSAWEQFF. In nucleotides, the CDR3 is TGTGCCAGCAGTGAAGACTCCAGTAGTGCGTGGGAGCAGTTCTTC.

The genes are TRBV6-2 or TRBV6-3 and TRBJ1-2, with 7 bases fitting TRBD1. Germline lookup yields CDR1 MNHEY and CDR2 SVGEGT. V shed 2 bases and J 4 bases; nucleotides not matched to a gene: 19. CDR3 length equals 19 residues. CDR3 residues: CASSYPPNTGGGQFYGYTF. Here the CDR3 DNA reads TGTGCCAGCAGTTACCCACCCAATACCGGCGGGGGACAGTTCTATGGCTACACCTTC.

The chain carries TRBV10-3 and TRBJ2-1; 10 positions agree with TRBD1. The CDR3 spans 17 residues. Germline V gene lookup returns CDR1 ENHRY and CDR2 SYGVKD. V shed 2 bases, J shed 7 bases, and the junction held 11 bases outside the gene matches. The CDR3 nucleotides read TGTGCCATCAGTGAGCCGCCATTGGGACAGGGGCGGAATGAGCAGTTCTTC. Its translation: CAISEPPLGQGRNEQFF.

The chain joins TRBV7-9 to TRBJ1-2; D is unresolved. CDR1 SEHNR and CDR2 FQNEAQ come from the germline V gene (reference sequence). The CDR3 loop spans 14 amino acids. Between the trimmed V and J ends, which lost 2 bases and 0 bases, there was a span of 7 bases. The CDR3 reads CASSLFEANYGYTF. DNA of the CDR3: TGTGCCAGCAGCTTATTCGAAGCTAACTATGGCTACACCTTC.